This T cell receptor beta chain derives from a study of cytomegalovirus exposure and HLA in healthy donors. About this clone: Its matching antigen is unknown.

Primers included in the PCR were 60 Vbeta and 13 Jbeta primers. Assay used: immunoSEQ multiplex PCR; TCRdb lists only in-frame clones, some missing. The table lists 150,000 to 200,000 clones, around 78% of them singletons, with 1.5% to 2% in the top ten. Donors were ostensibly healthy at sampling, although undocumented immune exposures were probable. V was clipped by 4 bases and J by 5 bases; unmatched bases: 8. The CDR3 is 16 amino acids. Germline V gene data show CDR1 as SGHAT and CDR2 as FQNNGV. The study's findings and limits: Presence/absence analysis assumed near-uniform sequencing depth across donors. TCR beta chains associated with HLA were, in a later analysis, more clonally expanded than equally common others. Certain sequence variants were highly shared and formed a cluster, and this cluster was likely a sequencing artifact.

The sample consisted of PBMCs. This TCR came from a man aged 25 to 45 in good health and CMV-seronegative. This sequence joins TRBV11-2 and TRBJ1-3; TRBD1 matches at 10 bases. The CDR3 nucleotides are TGTGCCAGCAGCTCACTAAGACAGGGGGCTCGAAACACCATATATTTT. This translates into CASSSLRQGARNTIYF.